The 9 T cell receptor beta chains below all came from one sample that was sequenced in a study of regulatory T cells in long-lasting Graves disease. Arm-PCR of CDR3 regions with iRepertoire HTBI primers generated TCR beta libraries. MiXCR, applied by TCRdb to the multiplex PCR reads, yields one record per CDR3 protein. The sample has approximately 390,000 distinct CDR3 sequences; roughly 17% are singletons. Time point denoted: newly diagnosed GD, antithyroid drugs for less than 3 months. PBMC-derived RNA was used for the TCR library. This sample also belongs to another study, concerning T cells in Graves' hyperthyroidism and ophthalmopathy.

The specimen comprised peripheral blood mononuclear cells (PBMCs), sampled at new diagnosis, from a patient treated with antithyroid drugs. These receptors were taken from a woman younger than 30 with Graves disease.

This clonotype was found many times. This chain uses TRBV28 with TRBJ2-3, with a weak D call TRBD1 (5 bases). The CDR3 consists of 15 residues. V was pared by 6 bases and J by 1 base, with 14 bases between. CDR1 and CDR2 from the germline V gene are MDHEN and SYDVKM. The CDR3 bases are TGTGCCAGCAGCCTCCTTGGCAGGGGCACAGATACGCAGTATTTT. Its protein is CASSLLGRGTDTQYF. The complete variable domain, with remaining parts taken from reference TRBV28 and TRBJ2-3, reads DVKVTQSSRYLVKRTGEKVFLECVQDMDHENMFWYRQDPGLGLRLIYFSYDVKMKEKGDIPEGYSVSREKKERFSLILESASTNQTSMYLCASSLLGRGTDTQYFGPGTRLTVL.

The J gene is TRBJ1-1, the V gene TRBV28, with 12 bases aligning to TRBD1. With 2 bases clipped from V and 4 bases from J, the junction kept 5 bases outside the gene matches. In germline, CDR1 is MDHEN, CDR2 SYDVKM. CDR3 size: 16 residues. CDR3 region: CASSLRGQGASTEAFF. Here the CDR3 DNA reads TGTGCCAGCAGTTTACGGGGACAGGGGGCCAGCACTGAAGCTTTCTTT.

At least ten counts were recorded for this clonotype. The chain combines TRBV5-1 with TRBJ2-7; D assignment may be TRBD1 or TRBD2 (6 bases each). V was clipped by 1 base and J by 6 bases, with 17 bases between them. The length of the CDR3 is 15 residues. Germline-derived CDR1 and CDR2 are SGHRS and YFSETQ. The CDR3 loop reads CASSLSTGGRPEQYF. CDR3 coding DNA: TGCGCCAGCAGCTTGTCCACCGGGGGCCGCCCCGAGCAGTACTTC.

This clonotype was detected ten times or more. The chain employs TRBV3-1 and TRBJ1-3; D unresolved. Germline lookup yields CDR1 LGHDT and CDR2 YNNKEL (reference sequence). Trimming left V 1 base short and J 1 base short, with 11 bases between. This CDR3 spans 16 amino acids. CDR3 sequence reads: CASSQARTGSGNTIYF. CDR3 DNA sequence: TGTGCCAGCAGCCAAGCTCGGACCGGTTCTGGAAACACCATATATTTT. The full variable domain, its missing parts supplied by reference TRBV3-1 and TRBJ1-3, is DTAVSQTPKYLVTQMGNDKSIKCEQNLGHDTMYWYKQDSKKFLKIMFSYNNKELIINETVPNRFSPKSPDKAHLNLHINSLELGDSAVYFCASSQARTGSGNTIYFGEGSWLTVV.

This clonotype has at least ten counts. This chain joins TRBV29-1 and TRBJ2-7; D ambiguous. V shed 6 bases and J shed 4 bases, with 13 bases lying between them. CDR3 length: 12 amino acids. Germline V gives CDR1 SQVTM, CDR2 ANQGSEA. CDR3 in amino acids: CSVHTEEYEQYF. The CDR3 coding sequence is TGCAGCGTGCACACGGAAGAGTACGAGCAGTACTTC.

This clonotype showed up many times. As DNA, the CDR3 is TGCAGTGCTGTCACTAGCGGCTACGAGCAGTACTTC. Translating it yields CSAVTSGYEQYF. This chain links TRBV20-1 with TRBJ2-7; TRBD2 matches at 8 bases. The CDR3 contains 12 residues. V dropped 5 bases and J dropped 3; count of bases not matched to a gene: 3. Germline CDR1 reads DFQATT; CDR2 reads SNEGSKA (reference sequence).

CDR3 coding DNA: TGTGCCAGCAGCAAGGGGCCCAAACATATGGACACTGAAGCTTTCTTT. Translation: CASSKGPKHMDTEAFF. The gene calls are TRBV7-9 and TRBJ1-1; TRBD1 might be the D (5 bases). Germline CDR1 and CDR2: SEHNR and FQNEAQ (reference sequence). The V end was cut by 5 bases, the J end by 3 bases, with 19 bases between. This CDR3 spans 16 amino acids.

The V call is TRBV3-1, the J call TRBJ2-1; 12 bases match TRBD2. V gave up 0 bases and J gave up 10 bases; unmatched junction bases: 10. Germline lookup yields CDR1 LGHDT and CDR2 YNNKEL (reference sequence). This CDR3 region has 17 residues. The CDR3: CASSQDSASGRANEQFF. CDR3 nucleotides: TGTGCCAGCAGCCAAGACAGTGCTAGCGGGAGGGCCAACGAGCAGTTCTTC.

Ten or more counts support this clonotype. The chain combines TRBV3-1 with TRBJ2-7; 8 bases are a match to TRBD2. Germline V gives CDR1 LGHDT, CDR2 YNNKEL (reference sequence). This CDR3 contains 15 residues. Trimming at V came to 6 bases and at J to 0 bases, leaving 7 bases not matched to a gene. CDR3 in amino acids: CASSPTSGPSYEQYF. The CDR3 DNA is TGTGCCAGCAGTCCTACTAGCGGTCCCTCCTACGAGCAGTACTTC.